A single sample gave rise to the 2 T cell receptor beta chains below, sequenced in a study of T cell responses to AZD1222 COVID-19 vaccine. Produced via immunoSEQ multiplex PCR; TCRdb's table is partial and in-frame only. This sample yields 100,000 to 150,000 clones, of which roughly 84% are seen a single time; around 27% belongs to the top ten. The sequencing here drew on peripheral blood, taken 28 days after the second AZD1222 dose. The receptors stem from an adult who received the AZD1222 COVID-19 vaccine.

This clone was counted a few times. For the CDR3, the DNA is TGTGCCAGCAGCGACAGGGGGAACACTGAAGCTTTCTTT. Translated, it gives CASSDRGNTEAFF. V is TRBV7-2 and J is TRBJ1-1, with 8 bases that match TRBD1. CDR3 length: 13 residues. With 5 bases clipped from V and 1 base from J, the junction kept 0 bases outside the gene matches. Germline V lookup: CDR1 SGHTA, CDR2 FQGNSA.

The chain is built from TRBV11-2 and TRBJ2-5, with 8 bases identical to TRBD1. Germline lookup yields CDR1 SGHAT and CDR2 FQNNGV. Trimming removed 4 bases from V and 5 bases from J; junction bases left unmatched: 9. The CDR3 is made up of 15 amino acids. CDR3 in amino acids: CASSSTGQGGETQYF. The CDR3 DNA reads TGTGCCAGCAGCTCCACTGGACAGGGCGGCGAGACCCAGTACTTC.